This is a list of T cell receptor beta chains from one sample in a study of cytomegalovirus exposure and HLA in healthy donors. Sequencing used immunoSEQ multiplex PCR; TCRdb keeps in-frame clones, though not all of them. The table records 130,000 or so clones, more than 60% of them present only once. The sample comprised PBMCs. The receptors were gathered from a man aged 35-49 years in good health and CMV-seronegative. The CDR3 runs from the conserved cysteine through the conserved F or W. D genes are given only for firm matches. Clone size appears in some rows only: once, few, many, or a class for an expanded clone.

>TRBJ2-7|TRBV7-9|TRBD2|once
TGTGCCAGCAGCTTATGGCGGGGGGCTCATAACTACGAGCAGTACTTC
CASSLWRGAHNYEQYF
>TRBJ1-6|TRBV27|TRBD1|NA
TGTGCCAGCAGTTTAAAACAGGGGGACGCCTATAATTCACCCCTCCACTTT
CASSLKQGDAYNSPLHF
>TRBJ2-2|TRBV11-2|TRBD1|NA
TGTGCCAGCACGACAGGGGGTTATAGGGAGCTGTTTTTT
CASTTGGYRELFF
>TRBJ2-7|TRBV18|NA|NA
TGTGCCAGCTCACCACCGGAGTGGTCCTACGAGCAGTACTTC
CASSPPEWSYEQYF
>TRBJ1-1|TRBV7-3|TRBD1|NA
TGTGCCAGCAGCTTCTCGCCAGGGGGTAGGGCTTTCTTT
CASSFSPGGRAFF
>TRBJ2-7|TRBV4-2|NA|NA
TGTGCCAGCAGCCCCCCGACACGGACCTACGAGCAGTACTTC
CASSPPTRTYEQYF
>TRBJ2-3|TRBV7-2|NA|NA
TGTGCCAGCAGCCTAACACGGGACACAGATACGCAGTATTTT
CASSLTRDTDTQYF
>TRBJ1-5|TRBV11-1|TRBD1|NA
TGTGCCAGCAGCGCCTCGTACAGGGGTACGGGCCAGCCCCAGCATTTT
CASSASYRGTGQPQHF
>TRBJ1-5|TRBV5-6|NA|NA
TGTGCCAGCAGCTTCGGGAGGGAGCGGTATAGCAATCAGCCCCAGCATTTT
CASSFGRERYSNQPQHF
>TRBJ1-1|TRBV5-4|TRBD1|NA
TGTGCCAGCAGCTTGGCGGGACAGGGGGTAGATTTCTTT
CASSLAGQGVDFF
>TRBJ2-1|TRBV27|TRBD2|NA
TGTGCCAGCAGTTTATCTCGACTAGCAGACTCCTACAATGAGCAGTTCTTC
CASSLSRLADSYNEQFF
>TRBJ1-3|TRBV5-4|NA|NA
TGTGCCAGCAGCTTGGGGCAGGGTACCGGAAACACCATATATTTT
CASSLGQGTGNTIYF
>TRBJ2-2|TRBV7-8|TRBD1|NA
TGTGCCAGCAGCCTAAGGGGGCCGGGACAAGCGTACACCGGGGAGCTGTTTTTT
CASSLRGPGQAYTGELFF
>TRBJ2-7|TRBV19|NA|NA
TGTGCCACTCAACCCTACCACTCCTACGAGCAGTACTTC
CATQPYHSYEQYF
>TRBJ2-3|TRBV5-1|TRBD2|once
TGCGCCAGCAGCGCCGGGACTAGCGCAACTAGCACAGATACGCAGTATTTT
CASSAGTSATSTDTQYF
>TRBJ1-4|TRBV7-2|NA|NA
TGTGCCAGCAGCAAGGGGGGGGGAGGGGCTAATGAAAAACTGTTTTTT
CASSKGGGGANEKLFF
>TRBJ2-3|TRBV9|NA|NA
TGTGCCAGCAGCGTAGTAGCAGTCGGGGTTGCAGATACGCAGTATTTT
CASSVVAVGVADTQYF
>TRBJ2-7|TRBV7-9|TRBD1|once
TGTGCCAGCAGCTTATTTCTTGGTCAGGGGGCCGGGGAGCAGTACTTC
CASSLFLGQGAGEQYF
>TRBJ1-1|TRBV2|NA|NA
TGTGCCAGCAGTCTCCGCAGGGAACCGAGCACTGAAGCTTTCTTT
CASSLRREPSTEAFF
>TRBJ1-2|TRBV27|TRBD1|NA
TGTGCCAGCAGTAGTTACAGGGGTGGAGCTAACTATGGCTACACCTTC
CASSSYRGGANYGYTF
>TRBJ1-6|TRBV6-6|NA|NA
TGTGCCAGCAGTTATCAGGGGTATTCACCCCTCCACTTT
CASSYQGYSPLHF
>TRBJ1-2|TRBV7-9|NA|NA
TGTGCCAGCAGCTTAGACAGGACTACTAACTATGGCTACACCTTC
CASSLDRTTNYGYTF
>TRBJ1-1|TRBV2|NA|NA
TGTGCCAGCAGGGGGGACATGAACACTGAAGCTTTCTTT
CASRGDMNTEAFF
>TRBJ1-3|TRBV7-8|NA|once
TGTGCCAGCAGCTTAGTGTTAGGAGGCCGCGCTGGAAACACCATATATTTT
CASSLVLGGRAGNTIYF
>TRBJ1-2|TRBV7-3|TRBD1|NA
TGTGCCAGCAGCTTAGACAGGGAAGGATATGGCTACACCTTC
CASSLDREGYGYTF
>TRBJ1-1|TRBV5-1|NA|few
TGCGCCAGCAGCCGGGGGGGCTCGAACACTGAAGCTTTCTTT
CASSRGGSNTEAFF
>TRBJ1-3|TRBV9|TRBD1|NA
TGTGCCAGCAGCGTGGCTAAAGACAGGGAGGATGGAAACACCATATATTTT
CASSVAKDREDGNTIYF
>TRBJ1-1|TRBV18|NA|NA
TGTGCCAGCTCACAGGGGTCTTGGGACACTGAAGCTTTCTTT
CASSQGSWDTEAFF
>TRBJ2-1|TRBV27|TRBD2|NA
TGTGCCAGCAGTATACCGACTAGCCCCTCACACAATGAGCAGTTCTTC
CASSIPTSPSHNEQFF
>TRBJ2-1|TRBV6-4|TRBD2|NA
TGTGCCAGCAGTGACGTAGCGGGGGGGCAGAATGAGCAGTTCTTC
CASSDVAGGQNEQFF
>TRBJ1-6|TRBV10-3|NA|NA
TGTGCCATCAGTGAGTCGGGCCCGGGGTCACCCCTCCACTTT
CAISESGPGSPLHF
>TRBJ2-2|TRBV10-3|TRBD2|few
TGTGCCATCAGTTCCGGGACTAGAGTTACCGGGGAGCTGTTTTTT
CAISSGTRVTGELFF